A selection of T cell receptor beta chains follows, all from one sample in a study of post-analysis software for immune sequencing data. TCRdb analysed the PCR reads with MiXCR anew, one entry per CDR3 protein. This table holds roughly 800,000 distinct CDR3 sequences, under 70% found once. Sequencing was carried out using blood. These receptors were collected from a girl between 5 and 17 years old with multiple sclerosis. CDR3s include the opening cysteine and the closing phenylalanine or tryptophan. The D gene is left open where the match is weak. Clone size is given for some rows only: seen once, a few or many times, or a class if the clone is expanded.

j_gene: TRBJ2-1
d_gene: TRBD2
v_gene: TRBV10-3
abundance: .
CDR3aa: CAVGRGTSDEQFF
CDR3nt: TGTGCCGTTGGAAGGGGGACTAGTGATGAGCAGTTCTTC

j_gene: TRBJ1-1
d_gene: .
v_gene: TRBV7-9
abundance: .
CDR3aa: CASSPFGGTEAFF
CDR3nt: TGTGCCAGCAGTCCGTTTGGGGGGACTGAAGCTTTCTTT

j_gene: TRBJ1-1
d_gene: .
v_gene: TRBV6-5
abundance: .
CDR3aa: CASRKTGTGNTEAFF
CDR3nt: TGTGCCAGCAGGAAAACCGGGACTGGGAACACTGAAGCTTTCTTT

j_gene: TRBJ2-4
d_gene: .
v_gene: TRBV7-9
abundance: .
CDR3aa: CASSLRPSIGQYF
CDR3nt: TGTGCCAGCAGCTTACGCCCGTCAATTGGGCAGTACTTC

j_gene: TRBJ2-7
d_gene: .
v_gene: TRBV6-5
abundance: .
CDR3aa: CASSYSRTRPYEQYF
CDR3nt: TGTGCCAGCAGTTACTCGAGAACACGGCCCTACGAGCAGTACTTC

j_gene: TRBJ2-7
d_gene: .
v_gene: TRBV4-1
abundance: .
CDR3aa: CASSQEPYEQYF
CDR3nt: TGCGCCAGCAGCCAAGAACCCTACGAGCAGTACTTC

j_gene: TRBJ2-1
d_gene: TRBD2
v_gene: TRBV20-1
abundance: .
CDR3aa: CSASRGSGTAVEQFF
CDR3nt: TGCAGTGCTTCCCGGGGTAGCGGGACTGCAGTTGAGCAGTTCTTC

j_gene: TRBJ2-7
d_gene: .
v_gene: TRBV20-1
abundance: few
CDR3aa: CSAPVYEQYF
CDR3nt: TGCAGTGCTCCGGTCTACGAGCAGTACTTC

j_gene: TRBJ2-7
d_gene: .
v_gene: TRBV10-3
abundance: once
CDR3aa: CAISGQDSYEQYF
CDR3nt: TGTGCCATCAGTGGACAGGACTCCTACGAGCAGTACTTC

j_gene: TRBJ2-1
d_gene: TRBD2
v_gene: TRBV4-1
abundance: .
CDR3aa: CASSQDHYGLEFF
CDR3nt: TGCGCAAGCAGCCAAGATCATTACGGACTAGAGTTCTTC

j_gene: TRBJ2-5
d_gene: TRBD1
v_gene: TRBV11-2
abundance: .
CDR3aa: CASSKTGTGVETQYF
CDR3nt: TGTGCCAGCAGCAAAACCGGGACAGGGGTAGAGACCCAGTACTTC

j_gene: TRBJ2-7
d_gene: .
v_gene: TRBV7-6
abundance: .
CDR3aa: CASSLDSRLAYEQYF
CDR3nt: TGTGCCAGCAGCTTAGACAGTCGACTCGCCTACGAGCAGTACTTC

j_gene: TRBJ2-3
d_gene: TRBD2
v_gene: TRBV10-3
abundance: .
CDR3aa: CAISALASGAADTQYF
CDR3nt: TGTGCCATCAGTGCTTTGGCTAGCGGTGCCGCCGATACGCAGTATTTT

j_gene: TRBJ1-1
d_gene: .
v_gene: TRBV10-3
abundance: .
CDR3aa: CAITRGTEAFF
CDR3nt: TGTGCCATCACCAGGGGAACTGAAGCTTTCTTT

j_gene: TRBJ2-7
d_gene: .
v_gene: TRBV24-1
abundance: once
CDR3aa: CATSDLAKNYEQYF
CDR3nt: TGTGCCACCAGTGATTTAGCCAAGAACTACGAGCAGTACTTC

j_gene: TRBJ2-7
d_gene: .
v_gene: TRBV20-1
abundance: once
CDR3aa: CSAIVKGREQYF
CDR3nt: TGCAGTGCTATTGTAAAGGGGAGGGAGCAGTACTTC

j_gene: TRBJ1-2
d_gene: .
v_gene: TRBV12-3/TRBV12-4
abundance: once
CDR3aa: CASRRDAPGNGYTF
CDR3nt: TGTGCCAGCAGACGCGACGCCCCAGGGAATGGCTACACCTTC

j_gene: TRBJ2-7
d_gene: .
v_gene: TRBV3-1
abundance: .
CDR3aa: CASSQEAHEQYF
CDR3nt: TGTGCCAGCAGCCAAGAGGCCCACGAGCAGTACTTC

j_gene: TRBJ2-7
d_gene: .
v_gene: TRBV6-5
abundance: .
CDR3aa: CASSYRLGDEQYF
CDR3nt: TGTGCCAGCAGTTACCGTCTCGGGGACGAGCAGTACTTC

j_gene: TRBJ2-1
d_gene: TRBD2
v_gene: TRBV9
abundance: .
CDR3aa: CASSPLAGDDNEQFF
CDR3nt: TGTGCCAGCAGCCCCTTAGCGGGAGATGACAATGAGCAGTTCTTC

j_gene: TRBJ2-3
d_gene: TRBD2
v_gene: TRBV2
abundance: .
CDR3aa: CASSERTSEYF
CDR3nt: TGTGCCAGCAGTGAGAGGACTAGTGAGTATTTT

j_gene: TRBJ1-5
d_gene: .
v_gene: TRBV4-1
abundance: few
CDR3aa: CASSQFTGQLNQPQHF
CDR3nt: TGCGCCAGCAGCCAATTTACGGGACAATTAAATCAGCCCCAGCATTTT

j_gene: TRBJ2-5
d_gene: TRBD2
v_gene: TRBV20-1
abundance: .
CDR3aa: CSARYLGGGTQYF
CDR3nt: TGCAGTGCTAGATACCTAGGCGGGGGGACCCAGTACTTC

j_gene: TRBJ2-7
d_gene: TRBD1
v_gene: TRBV15
abundance: few
CDR3aa: CATSRGDREYEQYF
CDR3nt: TGTGCCACCAGCAGAGGGGACAGGGAGTACGAGCAGTACTTC

j_gene: TRBJ2-7
d_gene: TRBD2
v_gene: TRBV15
abundance: few
CDR3aa: CATSRGGLAGYEQYF
CDR3nt: TGTGCCACCAGCAGAGGGGGACTAGCGGGATACGAGCAGTACTTC

j_gene: TRBJ2-1
d_gene: .
v_gene: TRBV7-9
abundance: once
CDR3aa: CASSPPGGLRNEQFF
CDR3nt: TGTGCCAGCAGCCCCCCTGGCGGGCTTCGCAATGAGCAGTTCTTC

j_gene: TRBJ2-5
d_gene: .
v_gene: TRBV5-1
abundance: few
CDR3aa: CASSVGLAPETQYF
CDR3nt: TGCGCCAGCAGCGTAGGTCTAGCGCCGGAGACCCAGTACTTC

j_gene: TRBJ2-1
d_gene: TRBD2
v_gene: TRBV6-5
abundance: .
CDR3aa: CASSYSIGTRGPYNEQFF
CDR3nt: TGTGCCAGCAGTTACTCGATCGGGACTAGGGGCCCCTACAATGAGCAGTTCTTC

j_gene: TRBJ2-7
d_gene: .
v_gene: TRBV5-1
abundance: .
CDR3aa: CASSPPRLSSYEQYF
CDR3nt: TGCGCCAGCAGCCCCCCGAGACTGAGCTCCTACGAGCAGTACTTC

j_gene: TRBJ1-5
d_gene: .
v_gene: TRBV2
abundance: .
CDR3aa: CASRWGADNQPQHF
CDR3nt: TGTGCCAGCAGATGGGGGGCCGACAATCAGCCCCAGCATTTT

j_gene: TRBJ2-7
d_gene: .
v_gene: TRBV11-2
abundance: .
CDR3aa: CASSLDLGTGVSEQYF
CDR3nt: TGTGCCAGCAGCTTAGACCTTGGGACGGGAGTGTCCGAGCAGTACTTC

j_gene: TRBJ2-7
d_gene: .
v_gene: TRBV5-1
abundance: .
CDR3aa: CASSLLQNPHEQYF
CDR3nt: TGCGCCAGCAGCTTACTCCAGAATCCCCACGAGCAGTACTTC

j_gene: TRBJ1-5
d_gene: .
v_gene: TRBV5-1
abundance: .
CDR3aa: CASSRSGESNQPQHF
CDR3nt: TGCGCCAGCAGCAGATCAGGGGAGAGCAATCAGCCCCAGCATTTT

j_gene: TRBJ2-5
d_gene: TRBD2
v_gene: TRBV24-1
abundance: .
CDR3aa: CATSEAGLAGRQTQYF
CDR3nt: TGTGCCACCAGTGAGGCGGGACTAGCGGGGCGGCAGACCCAGTACTTC

j_gene: TRBJ2-3
d_gene: TRBD2
v_gene: TRBV10-3
abundance: few
CDR3aa: CAISDLPPGLASDTQYF
CDR3nt: TGTGCCATCAGTGACCTTCCCCCGGGACTAGCGTCGGATACGCAGTATTTT

j_gene: TRBJ2-1
d_gene: .
v_gene: TRBV29-1
abundance: few
CDR3aa: CSTRQIAYNEQFF
CDR3nt: TGCAGCACCCGACAGATAGCCTACAATGAGCAGTTCTTC

j_gene: TRBJ2-3
d_gene: TRBD2
v_gene: TRBV13
abundance: .
CDR3aa: CASSRTSFTDTQYF
CDR3nt: TGTGCCAGCAGCCGGACTAGCTTCACAGATACGCAGTATTTT

j_gene: TRBJ2-7
d_gene: TRBD1
v_gene: TRBV7-9
abundance: few
CDR3aa: CASSSRDRTYEQYF
CDR3nt: TGTGCCAGCAGCTCCCGGGACAGAACCTACGAGCAGTACTTC

j_gene: TRBJ1-2
d_gene: .
v_gene: TRBV20-1
abundance: once
CDR3aa: CSASGGRENYGYTF
CDR3nt: TGCAGTGCTAGTGGGGGCAGGGAGAACTATGGCTACACCTTC

j_gene: TRBJ1-2
d_gene: TRBD1
v_gene: TRBV6-5
abundance: .
CDR3aa: CASTPDRTNYGYTF
CDR3nt: TGTGCCAGCACCCCGGACAGGACGAACTATGGCTACACCTTC

j_gene: TRBJ1-5
d_gene: .
v_gene: TRBV2
abundance: .
CDR3aa: CASSFRRSDLPQHF
CDR3nt: TGTGCCAGCAGCTTCCGGCGTTCTGATTTGCCCCAGCATTTT

j_gene: TRBJ2-5
d_gene: TRBD1
v_gene: TRBV12-3/TRBV12-4
abundance: .
CDR3aa: CASIFRTGGEETQYF
CDR3nt: TGTGCCAGCATCTTCCGGACAGGGGGGGAAGAGACCCAGTACTTC

j_gene: TRBJ2-5
d_gene: .
v_gene: TRBV20-1
abundance: .
CDR3aa: CSARGDTGETQYF
CDR3nt: TGCAGTGCTAGAGGAGACACGGGGGAGACCCAGTACTTC

j_gene: TRBJ2-4
d_gene: .
v_gene: TRBV14
abundance: .
CDR3aa: CASSQGDGVRNIQYF
CDR3nt: TGTGCCAGCAGCCAAGGGGACGGAGTAAGGAACATTCAGTACTTC

j_gene: TRBJ2-5
d_gene: .
v_gene: TRBV20-1
abundance: .
CDR3aa: CSAVRGTETQYF
CDR3nt: TGCAGTGCTGTAAGAGGAACCGAGACCCAGTACTTC

j_gene: TRBJ2-7
d_gene: TRBD2
v_gene: TRBV6-6
abundance: .
CDR3aa: CASSSLAGGFLEQYF
CDR3nt: TGTGCCAGCAGTAGTCTAGCGGGAGGATTCCTCGAGCAGTACTTC

j_gene: TRBJ2-7
d_gene: .
v_gene: TRBV20-1
abundance: .
CDR3aa: CSARGRVHEQYF
CDR3nt: TGCAGTGCTAGAGGCAGGGTACACGAGCAGTACTTC

j_gene: TRBJ2-7
d_gene: .
v_gene: TRBV29-1
abundance: .
CDR3aa: CSVTSLNTGFEQYF
CDR3nt: TGCAGCGTTACTTCCCTAAACACAGGGTTCGAGCAGTACTTC

j_gene: TRBJ2-1
d_gene: TRBD2
v_gene: TRBV19
abundance: .
CDR3aa: CASSIGTSGWIRNEQFF
CDR3nt: TGTGCCAGTAGTATCGGGACTAGCGGGTGGATCCGGAATGAGCAGTTCTTC

j_gene: TRBJ1-5
d_gene: TRBD1
v_gene: TRBV20-1
abundance: .
CDR3aa: CSAWDSPPYEQEGRINQPQHF
CDR3nt: TGCAGTGCCTGGGACAGTCCTCCCTACGAGCAGGAGGGCAGGATCAATCAGCCCCAGCATTTT

j_gene: TRBJ2-1
d_gene: .
v_gene: TRBV5-1
abundance: .
CDR3aa: CASSRGFHNEQFF
CDR3nt: TGCGCCAGCAGCCGTGGGTTTCACAATGAGCAGTTCTTC

j_gene: TRBJ2-2
d_gene: .
v_gene: TRBV29-1
abundance: few
CDR3aa: CSALPKNTGELFF
CDR3nt: TGCAGCGCCCTACCTAAGAACACCGGGGAGCTGTTTTTT

j_gene: TRBJ2-1
d_gene: .
v_gene: TRBV5-6
abundance: .
CDR3aa: CASSPTAWEGVEQFF
CDR3nt: TGTGCCAGCAGCCCCACGGCGTGGGAGGGGGTGGAGCAGTTCTTC

j_gene: TRBJ2-7
d_gene: TRBD1
v_gene: TRBV29-1
abundance: few
CDR3aa: CSAGTGVYEQYF
CDR3nt: TGCAGCGCCGGGACAGGGGTTTACGAGCAGTACTTC

j_gene: TRBJ1-2
d_gene: .
v_gene: TRBV3-1
abundance: .
CDR3aa: CTSSPRQQHGYTF
CDR3nt: TGTACCAGCAGCCCCCGACAGCAGCATGGCTACACCTTC